This TCR beta chain is drawn from a study of T cell clonotyping in hematopoietic cell transplantation (dated by TCRdb to the early 2020s). Notes on the research overall: Recipient samples taken before transplant were obtained following cytoreduction. A total of 135 blood samples were collected in the study from roughly 32 consecutive transplant recipients and their related donors. Patients were recruited between September 2015 and 2017 and followed until September 2020 or death. What the study reported, not specific to this receptor: Recipient repertoires showed only a small fraction of overlap with donor repertoires, and over 95% appeared de novo at the given depth. The sample size was limited, and CD4 and CD8 repertoire contributions could not be separated because cells were not sorted. Recipient TCR diversity fell after transplant, with pathologically expanded clonotypes rising progressively from day 30 to day 180. Inverse Simpson Index values from donors and from recipients before transplant predicted broader TCR repertoire diversity after transplant.

The CDR3 runs 14 amino acids, cysteine and phenylalanine included. The DNA shown is the 42-base CDR3, in frame from base 1. As encoded in the germline V gene (reference sequence), CDR1 is MNHNY while CDR2 is SVGAGI. Trimming costs V 6 bases and J 0 bases, and their ends lie 9 bases apart. In the paper's terms, the time point label means: recipient sample about 28 days before transplant, after cytoreduction. Blood from recipients was drawn roughly 28 days before transplant, then again at days 30, 100 and 180 after transplant. Nuclei Lysis Solution was used to extract genomic DNA from fresh or cryopreserved unfractionated peripheral blood mononuclear cells. TCR beta CDR3 regions were amplified from genomic DNA with the immunoSEQ assay, a bias-controlled multiplex PCR using V- and J-specific primers. In a second PCR step, the CDR3 amplicons were tagged with a proprietary barcode plus Illumina adapter sequences. An Illumina MiSeq instrument was used for sequencing of the CDR3 libraries. From the authors' description of their analysis: Export and quality control were done with immunoSEQ Analyzer 3.0, while downstream analyses used R Bioconductor and Immunarch. Repertoire metrics were calculated using only productive rearrangements within the normalized downsampled data set. Pathologically expanded clonotypes were defined as those larger than 5 templates in the normalized cohort. The Inverse Simpson Index was used to measure repertoire diversity. The non-normalized data set was used for CMV-specificity analyses so that all clonotypes could be captured. TCRdb provides this immuneACCESS table in a form limited to in-frame rearrangements. Some clones are lacking; in checked studies, under half of them reflect an unresolved V gene, and why the rest are absent is not known. The V and J calls and clone size are taken from that table; D and trimming were inferred from the DNA. The sample table shows roughly 49,000 clones, and 85% to 90% are seen once. Roughly 6% of the sample rests with the top ten.

There are a few counts of this clone. Its antigen target is currently unknown. Base qualities are missing; no much larger clone stands one base away. In this chain, TRBV6-6 is recombined with TRBJ2-1, with TRBD2 as a weak D call on 6 bases. Sequenced here: peripheral blood mononuclear cells, sampled before stem cell transplant. This receptor was identified in a man aged 55 to 70 with biphenotypic leukemia. Some clones in this sample may be carry-over from other donors' samples. The nucleotide sequence reads TGTGCCAGCAGCCCGACTAGCTCCTACAATGAGCAGTTCTTC. This yields the protein CASSPTSSYNEQFF.